These 20 T cell receptor beta chains originate from one sample sequenced in a study of cytomegalovirus exposure and HLA in healthy donors. It was with 60 Vbeta and 13 Jbeta primers that the PCR ran. Produced via immunoSEQ multiplex PCR; TCRdb's table is partial and in-frame only. The table shows 150,000 to 200,000 clones, with approximately 80% occurring only once. Sequencing input: PBMCs. All receptors come from a woman in her 40s in good health and CMV-seropositive.

The V call is TRBV28, the J call TRBJ2-3; TRBD1 matches 12 bases. The V and J ends lost 4 bases and 5 bases, in that order; junction bases with no gene match: 4. The germline V gene encodes CDR1 MDHEN and CDR2 SYDVKM. CDR3 length: 15 amino acids. The CDR3 sequence: CASSSRDRGLDTQYF. The CDR3 DNA reads as TGTGCCAGCAGTTCTCGGGACAGGGGGCTAGATACGCAGTATTTT.

The J gene is TRBJ2-7, the V gene TRBV5-1; 11 positions match TRBD1. Trimming cost V 1 base and J 5 bases; bases outside gene matches: 8. This CDR3 has 16 residues. CDR1 is SGHRS and CDR2 is YFSETQ in the germline V gene. Here the CDR3 reads CASSLKGTGGLDEQYF. CDR3 DNA sequence: TGCGCCAGCAGCTTGAAGGGGACAGGGGGTTTAGACGAGCAGTACTTC.

V usage is TRBV19 and J usage is TRBJ2-3; 10 bases are a match to TRBD2. Unmatched junction bases numbered 10, after V lost 5 bases and J lost 2 bases. From germline, CDR1 is LNHDA and CDR2 SQIVND (reference sequence). There are 17 residues in the CDR3. CDR3 bases: TGTGCCAGTAGTGCCTCGAGGAGCGGGGGGGACACAGATACGCAGTATTTT. Translated: CASSASRSGGDTDTQYF. Variable domain in full (rest from reference TRBV19 and TRBJ2-3): DGGITQSPKYLFRKEGQNVTLSCEQNLNHDAMYWYRQDPGQGLRLIYYSQIVNDFQKGDIAEGYSVSREKKESFPLTVTSAQKNPTAFYLCASSASRSGGDTDTQYFGPGTRLTVL.

The chain joins TRBV19 to TRBJ2-2; D not certain. Germline V CDR1 and CDR2: LNHDA, SQIVND (reference sequence). The CDR3 runs to 14 residues. V was trimmed by 4 bases and J by 5 bases, leaving 11 bases between them. The CDR3 region is CASSKSVWTGELFF. The CDR3 bases are TGTGCCAGTAGTAAATCGGTGTGGACCGGGGAGCTGTTTTTT. Drawing the rest from reference TRBV19 and TRBJ2-2, the complete variable domain is DGGITQSPKYLFRKEGQNVTLSCEQNLNHDAMYWYRQDPGQGLRLIYYSQIVNDFQKGDIAEGYSVSREKKESFPLTVTSAQKNPTAFYLCASSKSVWTGELFFGEGSRLTVL.

The chain joins TRBV28 to TRBJ2-1; 7 nucleotides match TRBD2. CDR1 is MDHEN and CDR2 is SYDVKM in the germline V gene. CDR3 length: 15 amino acids. The V gene end was trimmed by 6 bases and the J gene end by 7 bases; junction bases not matched to a gene: 12. The CDR3 sequence: CASRESGVSANEQFF. CDR3 coding DNA: TGTGCCAGCAGAGAGAGCGGGGTCAGCGCGAATGAGCAGTTCTTC.

This chain links TRBV19 with TRBJ1-5, with D unresolved. The CDR3 runs to 13 residues. Germline CDR1 is LNHDA and CDR2 is SQIVND (reference sequence). V was cut by 0 bases and J by 7 bases, with 7 bases left in between. CDR3: CASSIDRTQPQHF. For the CDR3, the DNA is TGTGCCAGTAGTATAGATAGAACCCAGCCCCAGCATTTT.

The V gene is TRBV6-6, the J gene TRBJ2-3; D perhaps matches TRBD2 (6 bases). Looked up from germline, CDR1 is MNHNY and CDR2 is SVGAGI (reference sequence). The CDR3 has 15 amino acids. Trimming stripped 11 bases from V and 2 bases from J, with 20 bases between. In DNA, the CDR3 is TGTGCCGCGCCTAGAGCGGCGGGGATCACAGATACGCAGTATTTT. Translation gives CAAPRAAGITDTQYF.

The chain carries TRBV11-3 and TRBJ2-3; tentatively, D is TRBD1 (6 bases). Trimming left V 3 bases short and J 4 bases short, with 14 bases between. CDR1 is SGHNT and CDR2 is YENEEA in the germline V gene. This CDR3 is built from 15 residues. The CDR3 protein is CASSLSRGSADTQYF. DNA of the CDR3: TGTGCCAGCAGCTTGTCCAGGGGTAGCGCAGATACGCAGTATTTT.

The chain combines TRBV27 with TRBJ1-1; 7 nucleotides align to TRBD1. The V segment lost 5 bases and the J segment 3 bases; nucleotides outside the gene matches: 3. Germline assignment: CDR1 MNHEY and CDR2 SMNVEV (reference sequence). The CDR3 spans 13 residues. The CDR3 region has the DNA TGTGCCAGCAGTCCTCAGGGGGACACTGAAGCTTTCTTT. Protein product: CASSPQGDTEAFF.

Only a few counts were recorded for this clone. The chain employs TRBV6-1 and TRBJ2-3; 9 bases agree with TRBD2. The CDR3 is 13 residues long. V trimming: 6 bases; J trimming: 6 bases; junction bases outside the gene matches: 4. Germline loops: CDR1 MNHNS, CDR2 SASEGT. CDR3 amino acids: CASRAGGPDTQYF. CDR3 sequence (DNA): TGTGCCAGCAGGGCGGGAGGGCCGGATACGCAGTATTTT.

The chain has TRBV6-5 and TRBJ2-7; the match to TRBD1 covers 10 bases. J lost 4 bases, V lost 0 bases, and 3 bases had no gene match. CDR1 and CDR2 from the germline V gene are MNHEY and SVGAGI. The CDR3 spans 15 residues. CDR3 sequence (DNA): TGTGCCAGCAGTTACTCGACAGGGGGCATGTACGAGCAGTACTTC. Its protein is CASSYSTGGMYEQYF.

V is TRBV19 and J is TRBJ1-6, with 10 bases that match TRBD1. J lost 7 bases, V lost 6 bases, and 3 bases had no gene match. Germline values: CDR1 LNHDA, CDR2 SQIVND (reference sequence). CDR3 length equals 14 residues. This chain's CDR3 is CASRGTGENSPLHF. The CDR3, as DNA: TGTGCCAGTAGGGGGACAGGGGAGAATTCACCCCTCCACTTT.

The chain employs TRBV7-2 and TRBJ1-6, with 9 positions matching TRBD1. Looked up from germline, CDR1 is SGHTA and CDR2 is FQGNSA. V shed 7 bases, J shed 6 bases, and the junction held 4 bases outside the gene matches. The CDR3 spans 14 residues. CDR3 nucleotides: TGTGCCAGCACCGGGACAGGGTTTAATTCACCCCTCCACTTT. This encodes CASTGTGFNSPLHF.

This chain connects TRBV30 to TRBJ1-4; a possible D gene is TRBD1 (6 bases). This CDR3 has 15 amino acids. Trimming shortened V by 4 bases and J by 3 bases, and 15 bases separated the two germline ends. Germline CDR1 GTSNPN, CDR2 SVGIG (reference sequence). CDR3 DNA: TGTGCCTGGAACCAGCTCGGACAGTCTAATGAAAAACTGTTTTTT. This gives the protein CAWNQLGQSNEKLFF.

The rearrangement uses TRBV6-1 and TRBJ2-7; 7 bases are a match to TRBD1. Per germline, CDR1 MNHNS and CDR2 SASEGT. After removal of 10 bases from V and 3 bases from J, the junction contained 12 bases not matched to a gene. The CDR3 is 14 amino acids. The CDR3 coding sequence is TGTGCCACCCAGAGGGGACAGCAATACTACGAGCAGTACTTC. This sequence encodes CATQRGQQYYEQYF.

This clone was found a few times. The rearrangement links TRBV18 to TRBJ2-5; 10 bases agree with TRBD2. Germline V gene sequence: CDR1 KGHSH, CDR2 LQKENI. The CDR3 is made up of 15 amino acids. With V trimmed by 4 bases and J by 6 bases, 8 bases remained unmatched. The CDR3 DNA reads as TGTGCCAGCTCACAGGGCGGGACTAGCGAACAGACCCAGTACTTC. The encoded protein is CASSQGGTSEQTQYF.

J is TRBJ1-3 and V is TRBV5-1; 8 bases match TRBD1. The CDR3 is 15 amino acids. Germline assignment: CDR1 SGHRS and CDR2 YFSETQ. V gave up 2 bases and J gave up 8 bases; unmatched junction bases: 9. The CDR3 sequence is CASSFQDRATDTIYF. CDR3 DNA sequence: TGCGCCAGCAGCTTCCAGGACAGGGCCACGGACACCATATATTTT.

The chain links TRBV29-1 to TRBJ1-1; TRBD1 aligns across 8 bases. This CDR3 spans 16 amino acids. Germline lookup yields CDR1 SQVTM and CDR2 ANQGSEA. V trimming: 4 bases; J trimming: 1 base; junction bases outside the gene matches: 11. CDR3 region: CSVVRTGTLRNTEAFF. The CDR3 bases are TGCAGCGTTGTGAGGACAGGGACTCTCCGGAACACTGAAGCTTTCTTT.

The chain employs TRBV29-1 and TRBJ2-5; 7 nucleotides agree with TRBD1. The trim removed 7 bases at V and 5 bases at J, leaving 7 bases unmatched. CDR1 and CDR2 from the germline V gene are SQVTM and ANQGSEA. This CDR3 region has 12 residues. The CDR3 loop is CSADRVGETQYF. The CDR3 DNA follows: TGCAGCGCAGACAGGGTGGGCGAGACCCAGTACTTC.

The gene calls are TRBV30 and TRBJ1-2, with 7 positions matching TRBD1. The CDR3 is made up of 13 amino acids. V trimming: 2 bases; J trimming: 4 bases; junction bases outside the gene matches: 4. CDR1 GTSNPN and CDR2 SVGIG come from the germline V gene (reference sequence). The CDR3 DNA sequence: TGTGCCTGGAGTTTACAGGGGATCTATGGCTACACCTTC. Its translation is CAWSLQGIYGYTF. The whole variable domain, remainder taken from reference TRBV30 and TRBJ1-2, is SQTIHQWPATLVQPVGSPLSLECTVEGTSNPNLYWYRQAAGRGLQLLFYSVGIGQISSEVPQNLSASRPQDRQFILSSKKLLLSDSGFYLCAWSLQGIYGYTFGSGTRLTVV.